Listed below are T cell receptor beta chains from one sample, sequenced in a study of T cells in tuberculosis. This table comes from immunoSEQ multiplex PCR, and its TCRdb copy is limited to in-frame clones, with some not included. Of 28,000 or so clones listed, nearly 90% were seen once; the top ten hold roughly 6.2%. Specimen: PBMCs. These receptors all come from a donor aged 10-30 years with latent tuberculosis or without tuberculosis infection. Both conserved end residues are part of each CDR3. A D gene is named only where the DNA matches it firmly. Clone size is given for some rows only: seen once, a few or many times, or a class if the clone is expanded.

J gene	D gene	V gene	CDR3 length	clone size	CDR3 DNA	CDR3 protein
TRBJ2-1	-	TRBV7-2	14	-	TGTGCCAGCAGCGGGGGGGCTCGGCACAATGAGCAGTTCTTC	CASSGGARHNEQFF
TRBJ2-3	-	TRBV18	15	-	TGTGCCAGCTCGCCGGCAGGAGGGCCCACAGATACGCAGTATTTT	CASSPAGGPTDTQYF
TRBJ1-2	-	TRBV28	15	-	TGTGCCAGCAGTCTCCAGCGGGGGAGTAACTATGGCTACACCTTC	CASSLQRGSNYGYTF
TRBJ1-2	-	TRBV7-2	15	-	TGTGCCAGCAGCTTAGCGACAGGCCCATACTATGGCTACACCTTC	CASSLATGPYYGYTF
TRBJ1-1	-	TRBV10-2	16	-	TGCGCCAGCAGTGAGTCTTTCGGACAGCTAAACACTGAAGCTTTCTTT	CASSESFGQLNTEAFF
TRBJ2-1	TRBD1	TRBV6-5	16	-	TGTGCCAGCAGTTCGGACAGGGGAAGTAGGGGCAATGAGCAGTTCTTC	CASSSDRGSRGNEQFF
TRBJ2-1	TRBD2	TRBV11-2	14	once	TGTGCCAGCAGCTCACAGCGGGGGGGGAGTGAGCAGTTCTTC	CASSSQRGGSEQFF
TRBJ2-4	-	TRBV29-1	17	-	TGCAGCGTTGTACGAACTGGACAGAGTTTAGCCAAAAACATTCAGTACTTC	CSVVRTGQSLAKNIQYF
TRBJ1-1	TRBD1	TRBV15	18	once	TGTGCCACCAGCAGAGAGGACAGGGGGCAACTAAAGTACACTGAAGCTTTCTTT	CATSREDRGQLKYTEAFF
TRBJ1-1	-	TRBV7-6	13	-	TGTGCCAGCAGCCCCTCTTCGGGGACTGAAGCTTTCTTT	CASSPSSGTEAFF
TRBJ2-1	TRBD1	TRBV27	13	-	TGTGCCAGCAGTTGGACAGGGGGCAATGAGCAGTTCTTC	CASSWTGGNEQFF
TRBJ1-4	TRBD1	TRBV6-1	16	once	TGTGCCAGCAGTGAAGCTGGGGGACAGGGAAATGAAAAACTGTTTTTT	CASSEAGGQGNEKLFF
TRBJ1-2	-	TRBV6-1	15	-	TGTGCCAGCAGTGAAAGGGGGGGTCGGGGAGATGGCTACACCTTC	CASSERGGRGDGYTF
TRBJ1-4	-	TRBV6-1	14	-	TGTGCCAGCTCCCGACAGGATGGGTCGGAAAAACTGTTTTTT	CASSRQDGSEKLFF
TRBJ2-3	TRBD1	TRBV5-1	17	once	TGCGCCAGCAGCTTGGCCTCGGCAGGGGGCCCAACAGATACGCAGTATTTT	CASSLASAGGPTDTQYF
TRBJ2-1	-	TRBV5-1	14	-	TGCGCCAGCAGCTTGGGACAGCTCTACAATGAGCAGTTCTTC	CASSLGQLYNEQFF
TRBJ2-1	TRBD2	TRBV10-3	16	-	TGTGCCATCAGTGGATCTGGGACTAGCAACCGCAATGAGCAGTTCTTC	CAISGSGTSNRNEQFF
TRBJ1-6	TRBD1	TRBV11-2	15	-	TGTGCCAGCAGCTCCGGGACAGGGGTCTTTTCACCCCTCCACTTT	CASSSGTGVFSPLHF
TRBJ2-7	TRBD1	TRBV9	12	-	TGTGCCAGCAGCGTTGGACAGGGGATGCAGTACTTC	CASSVGQGMQYF
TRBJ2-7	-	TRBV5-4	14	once	TGTGCCAGCAGCTTGGCTAGCGTCTCCTACGAGCAGTACTTC	CASSLASVSYEQYF
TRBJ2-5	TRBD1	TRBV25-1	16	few	TGTGCCAGCAGTGCGGGACAGGGGGCGCCCCGGGAGACCCAGTACTTC	CASSAGQGAPRETQYF
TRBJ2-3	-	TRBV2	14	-	TGTGCCAGCCATACAGGGGGGGGCACAGATACGCAGTATTTT	CASHTGGGTDTQYF
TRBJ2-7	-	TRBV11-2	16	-	TGTGCCAGCAGCTCGCTACTACAGGGGGGGGACTACGAGCAGTACTTC	CASSSLLQGGDYEQYF
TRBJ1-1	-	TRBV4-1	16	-	TGCGCCAGCAGCCCCATCCCGGGGAGAATTTACACTGAAGCTTTCTTT	CASSPIPGRIYTEAFF
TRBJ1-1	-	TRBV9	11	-	TGTGCCAGCAGCGTAGCTTCTGAAGCTTTCTTT	CASSVASEAFF
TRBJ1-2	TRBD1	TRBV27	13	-	TGTGCCAGCAGTCTACAGGGGTACTATGGCTACACCTTC	CASSLQGYYGYTF
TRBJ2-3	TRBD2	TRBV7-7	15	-	TGTGCCAGCAGCTCGGGGACTAGCGCCACAGATACGCAGTATTTT	CASSSGTSATDTQYF
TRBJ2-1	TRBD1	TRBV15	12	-	TGTGCCACCAGCAGAGACAGGGGGAAGAAGTTCTTC	CATSRDRGKKFF
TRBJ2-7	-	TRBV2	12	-	TGTGCCACCCAGTGGCAGGGTTACGAGCAGTACTTC	CATQWQGYEQYF
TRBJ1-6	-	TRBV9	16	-	TGTGCCAGCAGCGTAAGCGACAGCTCCTATAATTCACCCCTCCACTTT	CASSVSDSSYNSPLHF
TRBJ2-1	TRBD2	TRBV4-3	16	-	TGCGCCAGCAGCCAGGGCACTAGCGGCTCCTACAATGAGCAGTTCTTC	CASSQGTSGSYNEQFF
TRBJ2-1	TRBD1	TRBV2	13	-	TGTGCCAGCAAGGGACAGGGGGTCAATGAGCAGTTCTTC	CASKGQGVNEQFF
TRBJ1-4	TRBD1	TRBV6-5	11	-	TGTGCCAGGGGGACAGCTGAAAAACTGTTTTTT	CARGTAEKLFF
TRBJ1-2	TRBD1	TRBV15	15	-	TGTGCCACCAGCAGAACTCGGGACAGCCAGTCTGGCTACACCTTC	CATSRTRDSQSGYTF
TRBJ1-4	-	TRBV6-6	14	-	TGTGCCAGCAGCCCTGGCCAGGGCTTGGAAAAACTGTTTTTT	CASSPGQGLEKLFF
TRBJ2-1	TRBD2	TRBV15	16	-	TGTGCCACCAGCAGAGAAAGGCGGGGGTCCTACAATGAGCAGTTCTTC	CATSRERRGSYNEQFF
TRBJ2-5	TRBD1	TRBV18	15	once	TGTGCCAGCTCACCCGGGACAGGTTTAGGCGAGACCCAGTACTTC	CASSPGTGLGETQYF
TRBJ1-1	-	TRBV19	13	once	TGTGCCAGTAGTAGACAGCCGAACACTGAAGCTTTCTTT	CASSRQPNTEAFF
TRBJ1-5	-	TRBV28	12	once	TGTGCCAGCAGTTTCCCCAGTCAGCCCCAGCATTTT	CASSFPSQPQHF
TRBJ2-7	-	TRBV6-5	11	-	TGTGCCAGCAGTTACTCGAGAGAGCAGTACTTC	CASSYSREQYF
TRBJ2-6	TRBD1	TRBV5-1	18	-	TGCGCCAGCAGCTACCGGGACAGGGAGAGCTCTGGGGCCAACGTCCTGACTTTC	CASSYRDRESSGANVLTF
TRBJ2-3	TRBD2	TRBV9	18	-	TGTGCCAGCGGCCTAACTAGCGGGGGCACTCGAACCACAGATACGCAGTATTTT	CASGLTSGGTRTTDTQYF
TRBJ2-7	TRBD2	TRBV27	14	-	TGTGCCAGCAGTTTACGCGGGGGGGCTTACGAGCAGTACTTC	CASSLRGGAYEQYF
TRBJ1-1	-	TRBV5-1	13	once	TGCGCCAGCAGCCAAGACAGGAACACTGAAGCTTTCTTT	CASSQDRNTEAFF
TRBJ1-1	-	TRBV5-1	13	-	TGCGCCAGCAGCTTGGTTCCTAATACTGAAGCTTTCTTT	CASSLVPNTEAFF